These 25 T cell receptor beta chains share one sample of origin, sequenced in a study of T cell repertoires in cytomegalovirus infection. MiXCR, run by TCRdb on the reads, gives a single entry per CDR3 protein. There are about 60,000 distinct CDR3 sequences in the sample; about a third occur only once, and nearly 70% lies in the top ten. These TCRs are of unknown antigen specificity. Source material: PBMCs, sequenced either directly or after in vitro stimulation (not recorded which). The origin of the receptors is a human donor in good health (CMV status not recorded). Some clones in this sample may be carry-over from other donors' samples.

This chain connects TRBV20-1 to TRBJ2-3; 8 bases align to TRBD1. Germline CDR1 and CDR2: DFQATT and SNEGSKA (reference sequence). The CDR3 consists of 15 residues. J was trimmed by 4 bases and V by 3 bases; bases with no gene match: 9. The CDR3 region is CSARPLDRASDTQYF. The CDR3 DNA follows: TGCAGTGCTAGGCCGCTGGACAGGGCCTCAGATACGCAGTATTTT.

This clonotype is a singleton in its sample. CDR3 in DNA: TGTGCCAGTAGAATTTGGAGACAGGGGGCACCTGAAGCTTTCTTT. Translating it yields CASRIWRQGAPEAFF. The chain carries TRBV19 and TRBJ1-1; TRBD1 matches 10 bases. The CDR3 totals 15 residues. V was clipped by 6 bases and J by 6 bases; unmatched bases: 10. CDR1 and CDR2 from the germline V gene are LNHDA and SQIVND (reference sequence). The full variable domain, completed using reference TRBV19 and TRBJ1-1, is DGGITQSPKYLFRKEGQNVTLSCEQNLNHDAMYWYRQDPGQGLRLIYYSQIVNDFQKGDIAEGYSVSREKKESFPLTVTSAQKNPTAFYLCASRIWRQGAPEAFFGQGTRLTVV.

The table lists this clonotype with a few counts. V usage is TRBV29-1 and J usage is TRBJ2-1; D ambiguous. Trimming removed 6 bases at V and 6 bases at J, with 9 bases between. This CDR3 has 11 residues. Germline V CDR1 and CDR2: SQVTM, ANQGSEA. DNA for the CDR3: TGCAGCGTCTCTGGCCGCAATGAGCAGTTCTTC. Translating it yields CSVSGRNEQFF.

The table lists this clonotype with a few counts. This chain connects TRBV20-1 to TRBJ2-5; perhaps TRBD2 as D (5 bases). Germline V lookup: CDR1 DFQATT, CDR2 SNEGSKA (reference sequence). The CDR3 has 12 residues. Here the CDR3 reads CCSQDWSGTQYF. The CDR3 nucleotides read TGCTGCTCGCAGGACTGGAGTGGGACCCAGTACTTC.

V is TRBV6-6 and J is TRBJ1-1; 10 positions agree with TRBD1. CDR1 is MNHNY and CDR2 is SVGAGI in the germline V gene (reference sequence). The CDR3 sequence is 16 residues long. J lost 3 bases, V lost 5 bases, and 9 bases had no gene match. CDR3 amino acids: CASSRGQGDTYTEAFF. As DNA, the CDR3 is TGTGCCAGCAGTCGCGGACAGGGGGATACGTACACTGAAGCTTTCTTT.

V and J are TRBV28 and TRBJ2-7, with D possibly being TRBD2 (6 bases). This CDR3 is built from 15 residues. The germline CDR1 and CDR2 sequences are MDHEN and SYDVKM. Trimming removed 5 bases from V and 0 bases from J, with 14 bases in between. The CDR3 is CASSLGGLRSYEQYF. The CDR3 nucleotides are TGTGCCAGCAGTCTGGGGGGTTTGCGCTCCTACGAGCAGTACTTC. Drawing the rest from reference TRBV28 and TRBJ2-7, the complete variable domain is DVKVTQSSRYLVKRTGEKVFLECVQDMDHENMFWYRQDPGLGLRLIYFSYDVKMKEKGDIPEGYSVSREKKERFSLILESASTNQTSMYLCASSLGGLRSYEQYFGPGTRLTVT.

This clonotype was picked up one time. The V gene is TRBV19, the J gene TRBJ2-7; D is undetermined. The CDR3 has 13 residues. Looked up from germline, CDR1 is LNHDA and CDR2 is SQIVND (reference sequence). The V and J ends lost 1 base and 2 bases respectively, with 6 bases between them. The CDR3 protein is CASSIGGTYEQYF. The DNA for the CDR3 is TGTGCCAGTAGTATAGGGGGAACCTACGAGCAGTACTTC.

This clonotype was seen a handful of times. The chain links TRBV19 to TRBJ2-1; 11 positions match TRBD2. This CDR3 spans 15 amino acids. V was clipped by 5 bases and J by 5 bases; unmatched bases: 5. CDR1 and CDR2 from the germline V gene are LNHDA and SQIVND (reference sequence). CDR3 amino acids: CASSVIAGGNNEQFF. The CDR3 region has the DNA TGTGCCAGTAGTGTTATAGCGGGAGGGAACAATGAGCAGTTCTTC.

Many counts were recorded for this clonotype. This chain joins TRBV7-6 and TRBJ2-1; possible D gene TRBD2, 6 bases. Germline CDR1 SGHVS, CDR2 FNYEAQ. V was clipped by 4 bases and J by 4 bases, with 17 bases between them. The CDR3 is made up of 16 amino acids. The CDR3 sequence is CASSSRASGPYNEQFF. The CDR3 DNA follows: TGTGCCAGCAGCTCTCGCGCGAGCGGGCCTTACAATGAGCAGTTCTTC.

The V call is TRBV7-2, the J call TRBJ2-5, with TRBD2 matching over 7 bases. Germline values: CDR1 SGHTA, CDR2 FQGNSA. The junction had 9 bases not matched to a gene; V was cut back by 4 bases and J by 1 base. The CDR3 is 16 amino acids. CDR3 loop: CASSSLWRGTQETQYF. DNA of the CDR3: TGTGCCAGCAGCTCCCTGTGGCGGGGGACCCAAGAGACCCAGTACTTC.

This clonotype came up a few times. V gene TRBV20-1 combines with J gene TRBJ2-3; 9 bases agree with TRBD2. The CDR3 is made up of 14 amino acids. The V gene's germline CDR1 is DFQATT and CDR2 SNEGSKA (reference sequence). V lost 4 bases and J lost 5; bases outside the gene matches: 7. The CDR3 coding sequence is TGCAGTGCTACGGTAGCGGGAGCGGGAGATACGCAGTATTTT. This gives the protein CSATVAGAGDTQYF.

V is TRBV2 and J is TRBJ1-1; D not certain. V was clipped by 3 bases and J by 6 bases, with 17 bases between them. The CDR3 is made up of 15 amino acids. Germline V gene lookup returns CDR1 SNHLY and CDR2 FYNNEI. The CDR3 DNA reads TGTGCCAGCAGTGACCCGGGAGTGTTGGGTCCTGAAGCTTTCTTT. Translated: CASSDPGVLGPEAFF.

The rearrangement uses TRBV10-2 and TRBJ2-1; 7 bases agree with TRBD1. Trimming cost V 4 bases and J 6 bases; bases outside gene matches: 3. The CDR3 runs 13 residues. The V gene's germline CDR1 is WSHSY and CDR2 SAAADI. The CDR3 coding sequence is TGCGCCAGCAGTGGGGCAGGGGGCAATGAGCAGTTCTTC. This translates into CASSGAGGNEQFF.

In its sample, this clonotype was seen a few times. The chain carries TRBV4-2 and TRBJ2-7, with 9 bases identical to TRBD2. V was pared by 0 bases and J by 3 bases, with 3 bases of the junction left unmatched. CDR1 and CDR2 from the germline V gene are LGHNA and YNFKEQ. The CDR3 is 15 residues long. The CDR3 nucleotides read TGTGCCAGCAGCCAAGAGAGCGGGGGGCACTACGAGCAGTACTTC. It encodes CASSQESGGHYEQYF.

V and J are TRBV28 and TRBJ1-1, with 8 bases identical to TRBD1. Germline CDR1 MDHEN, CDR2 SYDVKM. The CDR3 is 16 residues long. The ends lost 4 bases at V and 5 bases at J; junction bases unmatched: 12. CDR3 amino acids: CASSWGDRGGGTEAFF. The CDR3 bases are TGTGCCAGCAGTTGGGGTGACAGGGGCGGAGGGACTGAAGCTTTCTTT.

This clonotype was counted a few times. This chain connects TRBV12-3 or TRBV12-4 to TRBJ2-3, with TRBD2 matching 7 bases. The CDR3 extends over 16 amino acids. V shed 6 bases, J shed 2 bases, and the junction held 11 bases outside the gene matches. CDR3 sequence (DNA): TGTGCCAGCAGGCGGAGCGCGGGGGAGTCCACAGATACGCAGTATTTT. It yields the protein CASRRSAGESTDTQYF.

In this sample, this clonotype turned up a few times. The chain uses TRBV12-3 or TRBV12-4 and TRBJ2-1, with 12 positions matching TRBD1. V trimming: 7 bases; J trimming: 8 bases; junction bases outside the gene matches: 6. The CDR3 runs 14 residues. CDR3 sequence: CASTTGTGGHEQFF. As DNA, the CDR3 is TGTGCCAGCACAACCGGGACAGGGGGCCATGAGCAGTTCTTC.

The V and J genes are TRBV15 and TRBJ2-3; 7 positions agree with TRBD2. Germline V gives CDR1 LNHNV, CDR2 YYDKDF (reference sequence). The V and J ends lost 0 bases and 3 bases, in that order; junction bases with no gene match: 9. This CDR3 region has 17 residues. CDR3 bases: TGTGCCACCAGCAGAGATTATCCCGGGGGGTCGACAGATACGCAGTATTTT. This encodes CATSRDYPGGSTDTQYF. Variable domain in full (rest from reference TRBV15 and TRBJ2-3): DAMVIQNPRYQVTQFGKPVTLSCSQTLNHNVMYWYQQKSSQAPKLLFHYYDKDFNNEADTPDNFQSRRPNTSFCFLDIRSPGLGDTAMYLCATSRDYPGGSTDTQYFGPGTRLTVL.

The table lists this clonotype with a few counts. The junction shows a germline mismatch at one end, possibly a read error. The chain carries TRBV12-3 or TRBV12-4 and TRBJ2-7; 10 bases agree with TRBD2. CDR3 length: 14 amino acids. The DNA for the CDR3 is TGTGCCAGCAGTCTAGCGGGGGCCTCCTACGAGCAGTACTTC. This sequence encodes CASSLAGASYEQYF.

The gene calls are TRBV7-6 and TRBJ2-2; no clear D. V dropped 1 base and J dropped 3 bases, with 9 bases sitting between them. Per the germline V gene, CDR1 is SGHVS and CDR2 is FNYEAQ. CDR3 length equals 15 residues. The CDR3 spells CASSLGGRDTGELFF. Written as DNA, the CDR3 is TGTGCCAGCAGCTTAGGGGGTAGGGACACCGGGGAGCTGTTTTTT.

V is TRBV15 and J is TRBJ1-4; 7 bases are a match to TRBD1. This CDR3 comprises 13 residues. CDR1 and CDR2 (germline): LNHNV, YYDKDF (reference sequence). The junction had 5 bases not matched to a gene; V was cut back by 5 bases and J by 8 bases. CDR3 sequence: CATSYYRGEKLFF. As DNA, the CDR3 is TGTGCCACCAGCTACTACAGGGGCGAAAAACTGTTTTTT.

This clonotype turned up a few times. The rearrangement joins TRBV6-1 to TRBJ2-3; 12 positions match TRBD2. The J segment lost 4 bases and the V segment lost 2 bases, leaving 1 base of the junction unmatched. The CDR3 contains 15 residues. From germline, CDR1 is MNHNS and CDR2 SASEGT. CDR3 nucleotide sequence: TGTGCCAGCAGTGAAACTAGCGGGGGGCCAGATACGCAGTATTTT. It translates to CASSETSGGPDTQYF.

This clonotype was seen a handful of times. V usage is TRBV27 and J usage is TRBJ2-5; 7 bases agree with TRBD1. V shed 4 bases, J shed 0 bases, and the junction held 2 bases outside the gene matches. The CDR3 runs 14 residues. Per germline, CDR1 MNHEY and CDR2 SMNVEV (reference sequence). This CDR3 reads CASSYTGDQETQYF. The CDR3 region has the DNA TGTGCCAGCAGTTACACAGGGGACCAAGAGACCCAGTACTTC.

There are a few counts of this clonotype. The CDR3 bases are TGTGCCAGTAGTGGGAGAAGCTCCTACAATGAGCAGTTCTTC. Encoded protein: CASSGRSSYNEQFF. The chain couples TRBV19 to TRBJ2-1, with a weak D call TRBD2 (5 bases). V shed 5 bases and J shed 0 bases, with 8 bases lying between them. The CDR3 has 14 amino acids. Per germline, CDR1 LNHDA and CDR2 SQIVND (reference sequence). Complete variable domain (other parts from reference TRBV19 and TRBJ2-1): DGGITQSPKYLFRKEGQNVTLSCEQNLNHDAMYWYRQDPGQGLRLIYYSQIVNDFQKGDIAEGYSVSREKKESFPLTVTSAQKNPTAFYLCASSGRSSYNEQFFGPGTRLTVL.

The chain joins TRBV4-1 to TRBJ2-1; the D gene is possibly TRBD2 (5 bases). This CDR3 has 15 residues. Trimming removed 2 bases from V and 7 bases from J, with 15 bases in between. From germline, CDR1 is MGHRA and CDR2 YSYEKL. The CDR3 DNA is TGCGCCAGCAGCCAACCTGCCGGGAATGAGAATGAGCAGTTCTTC. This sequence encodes CASSQPAGNENEQFF.